This T cell receptor (beta chain) was found in a study of early T cells in non-severe SARS-CoV-2 infection. Trimming cost V 4 bases and J 5 bases; bases outside gene matches: 8. Germline loops: CDR1 SGHNT, CDR2 YENEEA. This CDR3 is built from 17 residues. TCRdb re-derived calls from the 5' RACE reads in MiXCR, one entry per CDR3 protein. The table includes about 88,000 distinct CDR3 sequences, more than 12% detected once. This chain uses TRBV11-3 with TRBJ2-1, with TRBD2 matching 13 bases. This receptor was obtained from an adult who was a healthcare worker with PCR-confirmed SARS-CoV-2 infection or an uninfected control (not recorded which). Sequencing was carried out using whole blood. In DNA, the CDR3 is TGTGCCAGCAGCTCTCGAACTAGCGGGAGGGATAACAATGAGCAGTTCTTC. Translation gives CASSSRTSGRDNNEQFF. Based on the CDR3 plus reference TRBV11-3 and TRBJ2-1, the full variable domain is EAGVVQSPRYKIIEKKQPVAFWCNPISGHNTLYWYLQNLGQGPELLIRYENEEAVDDSQLPKDRFSAERLKGVDSTLKIQPAELGDSAVYLCASSSRTSGRDNNEQFFGPGTRLTVL.